A single sample is the source of the 25 T cell receptor beta chains below, sequenced in a study of blood T cell repertoires in COVID-19. TCRdb's table, derived via immunoSEQ multiplex PCR, lists solely in-frame clones and lacks some. There are approximately 200,000 clones in the sample; approximately 81% occur only once, and more than 9% lies in the top ten. Material: peripheral blood. These receptors came from a woman older than 75 with COVID-19, enrolled during active disease.

The CDR3 DNA is TGTGCCAGCAGCCCTTATGCCGCAGCTAACTATGGCTACACCTTC. Translating gives CASSPYAAANYGYTF. V is TRBV7-9 and J is TRBJ1-2; D not certain. CDR1 is SEHNR, CDR2 FQNEAQ, per germline (reference sequence). This CDR3 is 15 amino acids long. V dropped 5 bases and J dropped 0 bases, with 13 bases sitting between them.

The chain carries TRBV4-1 and TRBJ1-2, with TRBD1 as a possible D gene (6 bases). V was cut by 4 bases and J by 6 bases, with 12 bases left in between. Germline CDR1 MGHRA, CDR2 YSYEKL. This CDR3 has 13 amino acids. The DNA of the CDR3 is TGCGCCAGCAGCCGAGGGGGTGGGAATGGCTACACCTTC. It specifies CASSRGGGNGYTF.

This rearrangement joins TRBV28 to TRBJ1-2; 7 bases match TRBD1. Trimming removed 6 bases from V and 8 bases from J; junction bases left unmatched: 12. This CDR3 has 14 residues. Germline V gene sequence: CDR1 MDHEN, CDR2 SYDVKM. CDR3 nucleotides: TGTGCCAGCAGCCCGGGACAGCGTGTATTCGGCTACACCTTC. This gives the protein CASSPGQRVFGYTF.

This chain uses TRBV7-8 with TRBJ1-4; tentatively, D is TRBD1 (6 bases). This CDR3 region has 15 residues. Germline assignment: CDR1 SGHVS and CDR2 FQNEAQ. The V end was cut by 5 bases, the J end by 4 bases, with 14 bases between. CDR3 nucleotides: TGTGCCAGCAGCCCACCGGACAGCCTTAATGAAAAACTGTTTTTT. Translation: CASSPPDSLNEKLFF.

The chain links TRBV18 to TRBJ2-2; a possible D gene is TRBD2 (5 bases). V lost 3 bases and J 1 base, leaving 9 bases between the germline ends. The CDR3 spans 15 residues. Germline lookup yields CDR1 KGHSH and CDR2 LQKENI. CDR3 sequence: CASSPPRVNTGELFF. CDR3 bases: TGTGCCAGCTCACCGCCGCGGGTGAACACCGGGGAGCTGTTTTTT.

The rearrangement joins TRBV30 to TRBJ2-7, with 9 bases matching TRBD1. The CDR3 runs 12 residues. From germline, CDR1 is GTSNPN and CDR2 SVGIG (reference sequence). The V segment lost 5 bases and the J segment 3 bases; nucleotides outside the gene matches: 2. CDR3 loop: CAWETGGYEQYF. In DNA form, the CDR3 reads TGTGCCTGGGAGACAGGGGGCTACGAGCAGTACTTC.

This chain uses TRBV3-1 (or the pseudogene TRBV3-2) with TRBJ2-5; no definite D call. This CDR3 has 12 residues. Trimming left V 2 bases short and J 14 bases short, with 15 bases between. CDR1 and CDR2 (germline): LGHDT, YNNKEL (reference sequence). CDR3 sequence reads: CASSQKLPQFYF. The CDR3 nucleotides are TGTGCCAGCAGCCAAAAATTGCCCCAGTTTTACTTC.

The genes are TRBV6-1 and TRBJ2-1; TRBD2 matches 8 bases. Trimming cost V 3 bases and J 2 bases; bases outside gene matches: 9. This CDR3 is 17 amino acids long. Germline V gene sequence: CDR1 MNHNS, CDR2 SASEGT. The CDR3 region has the DNA TGTGCCAGCAGTGACGAAGCTTGGGGACTAGCCTACAATGAGCAGTTCTTC. Residues: CASSDEAWGLAYNEQFF.

V usage is TRBV28 and J usage is TRBJ2-2; 7 positions match TRBD1. The CDR3 is made up of 15 amino acids. CDR1 is MDHEN, CDR2 SYDVKM, per germline. The V gene end was trimmed by 6 bases and the J gene end by 4 bases; junction bases not matched to a gene: 8. The CDR3 bases are TGTGCCAGCAGGCCCGGGACAGTGGGCACCGGGGAGCTGTTTTTT. This sequence encodes CASRPGTVGTGELFF.

The rearrangement links TRBV13 to TRBJ2-7, with TRBD1 matching 8 bases. This CDR3 has 14 residues. The trim removed 5 bases at V and 1 base at J, leaving 4 bases unmatched. CDR1 is PRHDT and CDR2 is FYEKMQ in the germline V gene (reference sequence). CDR3 coding DNA: TGTGCCAGCAGCAGAACAGGGGGATCCTACGAGCAGTACTTC. Encoded protein: CASSRTGGSYEQYF.

The chain couples TRBV6-2 or TRBV6-3 to TRBJ1-2, with 7 bases matching TRBD1. The CDR3 loop spans 13 amino acids. Germline V gene data show CDR1 as MNHEY and CDR2 as SVGEGT. With V trimmed by 5 bases and J by 8 bases, 8 bases remained unmatched. CDR3 coding DNA: TGTGCCAGCAGTACGGGACAGCTGGTAGGCTACACCTTC. It specifies CASSTGQLVGYTF.

The rearrangement links TRBV28 to TRBJ1-4, with 10 bases fitting TRBD1. The CDR3 runs to 18 residues. The junction had 9 bases not matched to a gene; V was cut back by 5 bases and J by 0 bases. Germline loops: CDR1 MDHEN, CDR2 SYDVKM. CDR3 region: CASSVTGGILATNEKLFF. The DNA for the CDR3 is TGTGCCAGCAGTGTGACAGGGGGCATTCTTGCAACTAATGAAAAACTGTTTTTT.

CDR3 in amino acids: CASSQVLGVGNTEAFF. In DNA form, the CDR3 reads TGTGCCAGCAGCCAAGTTCTGGGCGTGGGGAACACTGAAGCTTTCTTT. The chain joins TRBV14 to TRBJ1-1, with no clear D. The CDR3 contains 16 residues. CDR1 is SGHDN and CDR2 is FVKESK in the germline V gene. With 1 base removed from V and 1 base from J, the gap between germline ends came to 13 bases.

This clone is a singleton in its sample. The chain employs TRBV5-4 and TRBJ1-4, with D unclear. The V gene's germline CDR1 is SGHNT and CDR2 YYREEE (reference sequence). The length of the CDR3 is 13 residues. The germline V and J ends were trimmed by 1 base and 6 bases, with 7 bases remaining between them. The CDR3 reads CASSLREDEKLFF. Written as DNA, the CDR3 is TGTGCCAGCAGCTTGAGAGAGGATGAAAAACTGTTTTTT.

This clone was picked up one time. The chain is built from TRBV5-1 and TRBJ2-5, with D possibly matching TRBD1 (5 bases). CDR3 length: 13 residues. Per germline, CDR1 SGHRS and CDR2 YFSETQ. Trimming left V 4 bases short and J 3 bases short, with 10 bases between. CDR3 nucleotide sequence: TGCGCCAGCAGCATAGACAGAGAAGAGACCCAGTACTTC. Translating gives CASSIDREETQYF.

The chain is built from TRBV28 and TRBJ2-7; 7 nucleotides agree with TRBD2. Germline V CDR1 and CDR2: MDHEN, SYDVKM. CDR3 length equals 14 residues. The ends lost 3 bases at V and 3 bases at J; junction bases unmatched: 5. CDR3 amino acids: CASSLAGVIYEQYF. The CDR3 bases are TGTGCCAGCAGTTTGGCGGGGGTAATCTACGAGCAGTACTTC. Drawing the rest from reference TRBV28 and TRBJ2-7, the complete variable domain is DVKVTQSSRYLVKRTGEKVFLECVQDMDHENMFWYRQDPGLGLRLIYFSYDVKMKEKGDIPEGYSVSREKKERFSLILESASTNQTSMYLCASSLAGVIYEQYFGPGTRLTVT.

V usage is TRBV27 and J usage is TRBJ1-2; D may be TRBD1 (5 bases). CDR1 is MNHEY, CDR2 SMNVEV, per germline (reference sequence). CDR3 size: 14 residues. V was shortened by 4 bases and J by 0 bases, with 9 bases between the two germline ends. CDR3 sequence (DNA): TGTGCCAGCAGTTACGACAGAGCTAACTATGGCTACACCTTC. It encodes CASSYDRANYGYTF.

V usage is TRBV10-3 and J usage is TRBJ2-3, with D possibly TRBD2 on 6 matching bases. Trimming stripped 7 bases from V and 2 bases from J, with 10 bases between. This CDR3 region has 13 residues. Germline V lookup: CDR1 ENHRY, CDR2 SYGVKD. The CDR3 loop reads CAITRDFTDTQYF. In nucleotides, the CDR3 is TGTGCCATCACCCGGGACTTCACAGATACGCAGTATTTT.

This clone was observed a single time. J is TRBJ1-4 and V is TRBV28, with D possibly matching TRBD1 (6 bases). The germline V gene encodes CDR1 MDHEN and CDR2 SYDVKM. V lost 6 bases, J lost 2 bases, and 19 bases lay in between. The CDR3 totals 17 residues. The CDR3, as DNA: TGTGCCAGCAGCCCTACAGGGTGGGCTTCGACTAATGAAAAACTGTTTTTT. It is translated as CASSPTGWASTNEKLFF.

This clone was detected only once. J is TRBJ1-1 and V is TRBV7-9; a weak D match, TRBD1 (6 bases). The CDR3 runs to 14 residues. Germline CDR1 is SEHNR and CDR2 is FQNEAQ (reference sequence). V lost 1 base, J lost 4 bases, and 10 bases lay in between. Here the CDR3 reads CASSLGGLSTEAFF. The CDR3 DNA follows: TGTGCCAGCAGCTTAGGGGGGCTGAGCACTGAAGCTTTCTTT.

This clone came up a few times. The V and J genes are TRBV4-1 and TRBJ1-5, with D possibly being TRBD1 (6 bases). CDR1 and CDR2 (germline): MGHRA, YSYEKL. This CDR3 spans 18 amino acids. The V end was cut by 1 base, the J end by 4 bases, with 20 bases between. The CDR3 coding sequence is TGCGCCAGCAGCCAAGGCTATATTTTACAGGGACTAAATCAGCCCCAGCATTTT. Protein: CASSQGYILQGLNQPQHF.

This clone was seen once. The chain recombines TRBV2 with TRBJ1-3; D unresolved. Per germline, CDR1 SNHLY and CDR2 FYNNEI. The CDR3 runs to 13 residues. V was shortened by 7 bases and J by 2 bases, with 9 bases between the two germline ends. CDR3 bases: TGTGCCAGCACACATACAACTGGAAACACCATATATTTT. This codes for CASTHTTGNTIYF.

This chain links TRBV28 with TRBJ1-5, with 10 bases identical to TRBD1. V shed 6 bases and J 4 bases; nucleotides not matched to a gene: 6. CDR1 is MDHEN and CDR2 is SYDVKM in the germline V gene. The CDR3 spans 15 residues. CDR3 in DNA: TGTGCCAGCAGACTGACAGGGGGCGGAAATCAGCCCCAGCATTTT. Its translation is CASRLTGGGNQPQHF.

This clone has only one observation. This chain joins TRBV9 and TRBJ1-6; TRBD1 matches at 7 bases. J lost 0 bases, V lost 0 bases, and 6 bases had no gene match. Germline values: CDR1 SGDLS, CDR2 YYNGEE. The CDR3 covers 18 residues. CDR3 bases: TGTGCCAGCAGCGTAGGGGCAGGGGGAAGCTCCTATAATTCACCCCTCCACTTT. Protein: CASSVGAGGSSYNSPLHF.

Regarding this clone: Other DNA sequences within the sample encode an identical CDR3. The rearrangement uses TRBV28 and TRBJ1-2; possibly TRBD1 for D (5 bases). Trimming stripped 2 bases from V and 7 bases from J, with 11 bases between. Germline assignment: CDR1 MDHEN and CDR2 SYDVKM. CDR3 size: 13 residues. CDR3 residues: CASSLGQGGGYTF. The CDR3 nucleotides read TGTGCCAGCAGTTTAGGGCAGGGAGGTGGCTACACCTTC.